This record concerns one T cell receptor beta chain sequence. Its antigen is unidentified. The sample contains more than one DNA sequence encoding this CDR3. These data come from a study of cytomegalovirus exposure and HLA in healthy donors. Findings and caveats of the study: Confirmation was obtained in vitro that three CMV-associated chains are specific for CMV antigens. Later analysis identified a missense DCLRE1C variant that was linked to TCR beta V- and J-gene trimming.

Researchers ran the PCR with 60 Vbeta and 13 Jbeta primers. Study processing details: In a later analysis, 80 million to 100 million unique TCR beta chains included roughly 11 million shared by two or more donors. Sequencing was performed with immunoSEQ multiplex PCR; in TCRdb, only in-frame clones are kept and a portion is missing. D and trimming were read from the DNA, whereas the V and J calls and clone size are those reported in that table. This sample has 140,000 or so clones, with roughly two thirds found just once. CDR3 size: 14 residues. Looked up from germline, CDR1 is MNHEY and CDR2 is SVGAGI. Trimming took 0 bases from V and 6 from J, leaving 11 bases between them. Each donor's status was that of a healthy bone marrow donor.

The chain has TRBV6-5 and TRBJ1-1; no clear D. Sequencing used PBMCs. This sequence originates from a male donor in good health and CMV-seronegative. This CDR3 is CASSYSGLGSEAFF. DNA for the CDR3: TGTGCCAGCAGTTACTCTGGGTTGGGCTCTGAAGCTTTCTTT.